Sequencing of this T cell receptor beta chain was carried out in a study of blood T cell repertoires in COVID-19. As for the study in general: Acute and convalescent COVID-19 samples came from the United States, Italy and Spain. PBMCs, B-cell-depleted T cells, or T cells were the source of the cDNA or gDNA that made up the material.

The V gene's germline CDR1 is KGHDR and CDR2 SFDVKD. The CDR3 runs to 13 residues. The ends were cut back, 4 bases at V and 14 bases at J, with 16 bases in the middle. Authors' methods: Amplification of reference gene primers provided the estimated nucleated cell counts. Only in-frame clones appear in the TCRdb table, and some are missing; sequencing was by immunoSEQ multiplex PCR. Clonal size and the V and J genes are those of that table, whereas D and trimming came from the DNA. In the table there are roughly 86,000 clones, around three quarters of which are singletons. This clonotype was obtained from a man aged 50-59 years who had recovered from COVID-19. The sequencing input was peripheral blood. This chain uses TRBV24-1 with TRBJ2-2, with D possibly being TRBD1 (6 bases). CDR3 sequence (DNA): TGTGCCACCAGTGACTCGGACAGTAAGGGCCTGTTTTTT. This gives the protein CATSDSDSKGLFF.